This paragraph reports one TCR beta chain. Its specificity is unknown. The data are from a study of T cells in Graves' hyperthyroidism and ophthalmopathy. Whole-study results and caveats: Blood also carried most thyroid clonotypes expanded above 0.001.

Trimming took off 7 bases at V and 4 bases at J, with 11 bases between the two ends. The CDR3 consists of 13 residues. CDR1 and CDR2 (germline): SGHAT, FQNNGV. TCR beta CDR3 region amplification was performed from RNA transcripts. When the TCR CDR3 underwent first-round RT-PCR, the HTBI primer set was used. Using its own MiXCR run on the multiplex PCR reads, TCRdb lists one record per CDR3 protein. The data show fewer than 350,000 distinct CDR3 sequences, roughly 15% seen once. The chain combines TRBV11-2 with TRBJ1-3; D uncertain. The source is a woman aged 45 to 65 with Graves' hyperthyroidism that later progressed to Graves' ophthalmopathy. Sequenced input: blood. CDR3 protein: CASTTMEGNTIYF. CDR3 nucleotides: TGTGCCAGCACCACCATGGAGGGAAACACCATATATTTT.